These T cell receptor beta chains were read from a single sample in a study of blood T cell repertoires in COVID-19. Generated by immunoSEQ multiplex PCR, the TCRdb table keeps only in-frame clones and is missing some. Among 75,000 to 100,000 clones listed, approximately 78% were seen once. The sequencing sample was made of peripheral blood. The receptors originated from a man aged 45-65 years with active or convalescent COVID-19. The CDR3 runs from the conserved cysteine through the conserved F or W. A D gene is named only where the DNA matches it firmly. Not all rows give a size; the values are once, few, many and, for expanded clones, a class.

>.|TRBV5-4|TRBD1|TRBJ2-5
CASSVPGQGAETQYF
TGTGCCAGCAGCGTACCGGGACAGGGTGCGGAGACCCAGTACTTC
>.|TRBV6-1|TRBD1|TRBJ1-5
CASSEGPTEQGPYNQPQHF
TGTGCCAGCAGTGAGGGACCGACCGAACAGGGGCCTTACAATCAGCCCCAGCATTTT
>.|TRBV5-1|TRBD1|TRBJ1-1
CASSQGDGTEAFF
TGCGCCAGCAGCCAGGGGGACGGCACTGAAGCTTTCTTT
>.|TRBV10-3|.|TRBJ2-7
CAISESIQGTEQYF
TGTGCCATCAGTGAGTCAATTCAGGGGACCGAGCAGTACTTC
>.|TRBV6-5|TRBD1|TRBJ2-1
CASSLRTGKNEQFF
TGTGCCAGCTCATTGCGGACAGGCAAAAATGAGCAGTTCTTC
>.|TRBV5-1|TRBD1|TRBJ2-7
CASSLGQGVYEQYF
TGCGCCAGCAGCTTGGGACAGGGGGTTTACGAGCAGTACTTC
>.|TRBV28|TRBD1|TRBJ2-1
CASSLTGDALIGQFF
TGTGCCAGCAGTTTAACAGGGGACGCCCTTATAGGGCAGTTCTTC
>few|TRBV19|.|TRBJ2-1
CASSRQFYNEQFF
TGTGCCAGTAGTAGACAGTTCTACAATGAGCAGTTCTTC
>.|TRBV10-1|TRBD2|TRBJ2-3
CASSDPGLGTDTQYF
TGCGCCAGCAGTGACCCGGGACTAGGAACAGATACGCAGTATTTT
>.|TRBV24-1|.|TRBJ1-2
CATHDSNYGYTF
TGTGCCACTCACGACTCCAACTATGGCTACACCTTC
>.|TRBV3-1/TRBV3-2|.|TRBJ1-3
CASSQGETGRMRNTIYF
TGTGCCAGCAGCCAAGGGGAGACAGGAAGGATGAGAAACACCATATATTTT
>.|TRBV5-1|.|TRBJ2-3
CASSYTGSPMDTQYF
TGCGCCAGCAGCTACACAGGGTCTCCTATGGATACGCAGTATTTT
>.|TRBV9|TRBD2|TRBJ2-3
CASSPGLAGGLLSTDTQYF
TGTGCCAGCAGCCCCGGACTAGCGGGGGGGTTACTTAGCACAGATACGCAGTATTTT
>.|TRBV3-1/TRBV3-2|.|TRBJ2-5
CASSQASTVLRETQYF
TGTGCCAGCAGCCAAGCCTCGACAGTCTTGAGGGAGACCCAGTACTTC
>few|TRBV6-2/TRBV6-3|TRBD2|TRBJ2-2
CASSKRTSGGNGELFF
TGTGCCAGCAGTAAACGGACTAGCGGGGGGAACGGGGAGCTGTTTTTT
>.|TRBV30|.|TRBJ2-2
CAWSVQGSTGELFF
TGTGCCTGGAGTGTACAGGGTAGCACCGGGGAGCTGTTTTTT
>few|TRBV4-1|.|TRBJ1-6
CASSQDSGQYNSPLHF
TGCGCCAGCAGCCAAGATTCAGGACAATATAATTCACCCCTCCACTTT
>.|TRBV19|.|TRBJ1-4
CASKRSGLNEKLFF
TGTGCCAGTAAAAGATCAGGACTTAATGAAAAACTGTTTTTT
>.|TRBV14|TRBD1|TRBJ1-2
CASSRTRTGQDGYTF
TGTGCCAGCAGCCGGACACGGACAGGGCAGGATGGCTACACCTTC
>.|TRBV29-1|TRBD2|TRBJ2-3
CSVRFGLAELTTDTQYF
TGCAGCGTTCGCTTTGGACTAGCGGAGTTAACCACAGATACGCAGTATTTT
>.|TRBV6-6|.|TRBJ2-2
CASSSLGELFF
TGTGCCAGCAGTTCCTTGGGGGAGCTGTTTTTT
>.|TRBV28|.|TRBJ1-1
CASSFPPRGAFF
TGTGCCAGCAGTTTCCCTCCACGGGGGGCTTTCTTT
>.|TRBV7-2|TRBD1|TRBJ2-1
CASSLTGQGYNEQFF
TGTGCCAGCAGCTTAACCGGACAGGGTTACAATGAGCAGTTCTTC
>.|TRBV10-3|TRBD1|TRBJ2-7
CAIRGGQGDNEQYF
TGTGCCATCAGGGGAGGACAGGGTGACAACGAGCAGTACTTC
>.|TRBV12-3/TRBV12-4|.|TRBJ2-1
CASSLTENNEQFF
TGTGCCAGCAGTTTAACCGAGAACAATGAGCAGTTCTTC
>.|TRBV7-6|TRBD2|TRBJ2-5
CASSLGHGRGETQYF
TGTGCCAGCAGCTTAGGGCATGGGAGGGGAGAGACCCAGTACTTC